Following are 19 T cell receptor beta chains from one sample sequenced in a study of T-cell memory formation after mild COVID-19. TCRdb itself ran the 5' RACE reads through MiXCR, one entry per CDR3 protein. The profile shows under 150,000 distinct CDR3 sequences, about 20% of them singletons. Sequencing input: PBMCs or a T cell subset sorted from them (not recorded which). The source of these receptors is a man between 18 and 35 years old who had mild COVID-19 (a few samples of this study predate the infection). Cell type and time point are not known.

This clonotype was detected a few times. In nucleotides, the CDR3 is TGTGCCAGCACGTTCGGGACCACAGATACGCAGTATTTT. It is translated as CASTFGTTDTQYF. V and J are TRBV6-2 or TRBV6-3 and TRBJ2-3, with D tentatively TRBD1 or TRBD2 (5 bases each). Germline V gene data show CDR1 as MNHEY and CDR2 as SVGEGT. V was shortened by 7 bases and J by 2 bases, with 10 bases between the two germline ends. CDR3 length: 13 amino acids.

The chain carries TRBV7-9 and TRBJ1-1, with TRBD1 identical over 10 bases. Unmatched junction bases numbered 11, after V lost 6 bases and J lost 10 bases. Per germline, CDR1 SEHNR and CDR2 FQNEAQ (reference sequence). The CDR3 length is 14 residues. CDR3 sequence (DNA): TGTGCCAGCAGGGGCGGGACAGGGGTTCTTCCAGCTTTCTTT. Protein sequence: CASRGGTGVLPAFF. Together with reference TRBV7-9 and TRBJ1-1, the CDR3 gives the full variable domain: DTGVSQNPRHKITKRGQNVTFRCDPISEHNRLYWYRQTLGQGPEFLTYFQNEAQLEKSRLLSDRFSAERPKGSFSTLEIQRTEQGDSAMYLCASRGGTGVLPAFFGQGTRLTVV.

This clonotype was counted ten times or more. The CDR3 is CASSPQGGGYNEQFF. In nucleotides, the CDR3 is TGTGCCAGCAGCCCCCAAGGGGGGGGATACAATGAGCAGTTCTTC. The chain has TRBV7-8 and TRBJ2-1; D might be TRBD2 (7 bases). CDR3 length: 15 amino acids. From germline, CDR1 is SGHVS and CDR2 FQNEAQ. V was cut by 5 bases and J by 4 bases, with 15 bases left in between.

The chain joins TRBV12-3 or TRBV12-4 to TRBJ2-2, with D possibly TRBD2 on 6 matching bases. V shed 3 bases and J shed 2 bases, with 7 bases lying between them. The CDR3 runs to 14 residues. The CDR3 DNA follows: TGTGCCAGCAGTTTGGAGGGAAACACCGGGGAGCTGTTTTTT. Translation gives CASSLEGNTGELFF.

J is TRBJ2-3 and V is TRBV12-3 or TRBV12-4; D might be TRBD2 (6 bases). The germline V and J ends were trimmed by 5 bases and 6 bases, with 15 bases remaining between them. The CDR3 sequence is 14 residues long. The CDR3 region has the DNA TGTGCCAGCAGTGCCCGGGGGAGCGTGGATACGCAGTATTTT. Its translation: CASSARGSVDTQYF.

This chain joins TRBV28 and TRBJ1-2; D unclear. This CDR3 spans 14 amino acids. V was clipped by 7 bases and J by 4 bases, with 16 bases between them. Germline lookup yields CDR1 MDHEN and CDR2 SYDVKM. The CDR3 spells CASKGRIFLYGYTF. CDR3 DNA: TGTGCCAGCAAAGGAAGGATATTCCTCTATGGCTACACCTTC.

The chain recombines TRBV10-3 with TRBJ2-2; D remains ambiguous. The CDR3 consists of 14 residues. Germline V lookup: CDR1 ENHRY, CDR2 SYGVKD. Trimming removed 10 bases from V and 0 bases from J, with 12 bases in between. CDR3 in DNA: TGTGCCACCGAGGACGGCGCGAACACCGGGGAGCTGTTTTTT. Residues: CATEDGANTGELFF.

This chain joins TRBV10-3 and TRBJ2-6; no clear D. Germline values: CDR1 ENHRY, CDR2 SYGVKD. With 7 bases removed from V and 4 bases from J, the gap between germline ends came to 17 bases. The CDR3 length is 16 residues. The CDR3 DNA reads TGTGCCATCAATGATCCGGGCGTCTCAGGGGCCAACGTCCTGACTTTC. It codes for CAINDPGVSGANVLTF.

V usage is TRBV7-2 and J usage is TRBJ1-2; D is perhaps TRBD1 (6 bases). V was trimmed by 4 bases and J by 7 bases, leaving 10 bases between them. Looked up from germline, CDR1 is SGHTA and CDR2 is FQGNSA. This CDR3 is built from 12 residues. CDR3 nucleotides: TGTGCCAGCAGCTCACAGGGTTTTGGCTACACCTTC. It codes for CASSSQGFGYTF.

The DNA of the CDR3 is TGTGCCACCAGCCTCCCGGGGGGTTACGAGCAGTACTTC. As protein: CATSLPGGYEQYF. The rearrangement links TRBV15 to TRBJ2-7, with 7 bases fitting TRBD2. Germline V gives CDR1 LNHNV, CDR2 YYDKDF (reference sequence). The CDR3 covers 13 residues. Trimming at V came to 5 bases and at J to 4 bases, leaving 5 bases not matched to a gene.

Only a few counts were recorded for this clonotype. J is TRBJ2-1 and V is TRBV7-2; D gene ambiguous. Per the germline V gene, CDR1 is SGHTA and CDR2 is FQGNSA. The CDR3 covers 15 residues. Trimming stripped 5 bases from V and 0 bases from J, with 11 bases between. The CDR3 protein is CASSRYGGSYNEQFF. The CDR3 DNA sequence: TGTGCCAGCAGCCGATACGGTGGCTCCTACAATGAGCAGTTCTTC.

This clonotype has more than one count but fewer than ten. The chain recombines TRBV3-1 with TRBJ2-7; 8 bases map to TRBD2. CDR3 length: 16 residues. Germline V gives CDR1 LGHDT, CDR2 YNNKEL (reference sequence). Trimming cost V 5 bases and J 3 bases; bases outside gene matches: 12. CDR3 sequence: CASSRGTGTRLYEQYF. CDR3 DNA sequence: TGTGCCAGCAGCAGGGGCACCGGGACTAGACTCTACGAGCAGTACTTC.

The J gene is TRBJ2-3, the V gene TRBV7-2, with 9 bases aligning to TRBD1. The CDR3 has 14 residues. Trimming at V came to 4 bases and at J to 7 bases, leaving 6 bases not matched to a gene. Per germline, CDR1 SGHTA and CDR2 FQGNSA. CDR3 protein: CASSSGQGRNTQYF. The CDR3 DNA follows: TGTGCCAGCAGCTCCGGACAGGGGAGGAATACGCAGTATTTT.

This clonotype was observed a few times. The DNA of the CDR3 is TGCAGCGTTGAAGACACAGTGAAGGCTGAAGCTTTCTTT. Protein product: CSVEDTVKAEAFF. V usage is TRBV29-1 and J usage is TRBJ1-1; D is ambiguous. CDR3 length equals 13 residues. The V end lost 0 bases, the J end lost 6 bases, and 11 bases lay between the germline ends. The germline CDR1 and CDR2 sequences are SQVTM and ANQGSEA. Based on the CDR3 plus reference TRBV29-1 and TRBJ1-1, the full variable domain is SAVISQKPSRDICQRGTSLTIQCQVDSQVTMMFWYRQQPGQSLTLIATANQGSEATYESGFVIDKFPISRPNLTFSTLTVSNMSPEDSSIYLCSVEDTVKAEAFFGQGTRLTVV.

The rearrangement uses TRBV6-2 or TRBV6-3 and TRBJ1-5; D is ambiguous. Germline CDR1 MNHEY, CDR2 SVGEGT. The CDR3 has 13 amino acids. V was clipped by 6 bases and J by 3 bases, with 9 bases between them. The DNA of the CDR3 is TGTGCCAGCAGCCAGGCAGTCAATCAGCCCCAGCATTTT. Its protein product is CASSQAVNQPQHF.

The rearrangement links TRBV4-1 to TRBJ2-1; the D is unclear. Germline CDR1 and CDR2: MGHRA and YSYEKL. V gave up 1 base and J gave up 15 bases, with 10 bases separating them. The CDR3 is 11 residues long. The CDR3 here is CASSQGELMFF. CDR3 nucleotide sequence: TGCGCCAGCAGCCAAGGGGAACTAATGTTCTTC.

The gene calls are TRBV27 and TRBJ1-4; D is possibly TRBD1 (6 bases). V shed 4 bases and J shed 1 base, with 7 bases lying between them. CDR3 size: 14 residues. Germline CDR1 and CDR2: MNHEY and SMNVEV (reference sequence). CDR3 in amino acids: CASSSRGTNEKLFF. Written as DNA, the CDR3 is TGTGCCAGCAGTTCCAGGGGAACTAATGAAAAACTGTTTTTT.

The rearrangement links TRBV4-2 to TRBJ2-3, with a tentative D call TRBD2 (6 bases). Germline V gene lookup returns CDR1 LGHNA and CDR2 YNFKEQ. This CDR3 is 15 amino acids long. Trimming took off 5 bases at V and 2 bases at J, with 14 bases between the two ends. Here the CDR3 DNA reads TGTGCCAGCAGCGGAGGGACCGTACCCACAGATACGCAGTATTTT. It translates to CASSGGTVPTDTQYF.

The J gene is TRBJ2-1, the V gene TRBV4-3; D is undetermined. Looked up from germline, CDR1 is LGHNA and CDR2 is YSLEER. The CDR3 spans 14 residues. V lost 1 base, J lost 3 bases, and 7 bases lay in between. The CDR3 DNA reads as TGCGCCAGCAGCCAAGTTCTCGACTACAATGAGCAGTTCTTC. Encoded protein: CASSQVLDYNEQFF.